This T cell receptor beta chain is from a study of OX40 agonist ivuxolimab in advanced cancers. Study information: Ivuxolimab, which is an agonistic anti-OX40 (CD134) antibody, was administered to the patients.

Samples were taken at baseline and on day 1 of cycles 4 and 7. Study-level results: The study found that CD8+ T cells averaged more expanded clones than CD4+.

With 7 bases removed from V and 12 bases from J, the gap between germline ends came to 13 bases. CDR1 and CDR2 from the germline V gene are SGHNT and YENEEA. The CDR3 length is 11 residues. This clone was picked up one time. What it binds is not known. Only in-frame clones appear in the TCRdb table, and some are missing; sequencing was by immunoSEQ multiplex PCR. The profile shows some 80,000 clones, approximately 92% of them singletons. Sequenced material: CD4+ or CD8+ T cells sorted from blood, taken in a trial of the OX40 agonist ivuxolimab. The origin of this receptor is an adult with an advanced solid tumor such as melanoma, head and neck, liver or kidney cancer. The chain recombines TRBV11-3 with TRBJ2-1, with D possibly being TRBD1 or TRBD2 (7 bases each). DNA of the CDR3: TGTGCCAGCACAACAGGGGAGGGGCAGTTCTTC. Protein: CASTTGEGQFF.